This T cell receptor beta chain was recorded in a study of molecular identifiers for immune sequencing clone quantification. Looked up from germline, CDR1 is MGHRA and CDR2 is YSYEKL. The CDR3 covers 15 residues. The J segment lost 5 bases and the V segment lost 0 bases, leaving 6 bases of the junction unmatched. TCRdb processed the PCR reads anew with MiXCR; each CDR3 protein has one entry. The sample has about 500,000 distinct CDR3 sequences; about a fifth are singletons. The TCR sequence derives from a human donor in good health. Some libraries in this study had Jurkat cell RNA spiked in. The chain combines TRBV4-1 with TRBJ2-5; 7 bases are shared with TRBD2. The specimen was naive CD8+ T cells from blood, with Jurkat cell RNA spiked in. The subset denotes: FACS-sorted CD8+CD4-CCR7+CD45RA+ naive T cells. CDR3 nucleotide sequence: TGCGCCAGCAGCCAAGATTGGCGGGAGTGGGAGACCCAGTACTTC. Amino acids: CASSQDWREWETQYF.